What follows describes a single TCR beta chain. The antigen is undetermined. The sample is drawn from a study of T cell responses to AZD1222 COVID-19 vaccine. Whole-study results and caveats: Only 5 or 6 AZD1222 recipients were seropositive at baseline. Unmutated variant regions reportedly attract nearly half of all spike-specific TCRs. Spike-specific TCR repertoires showed rising breadth and depth after two AZD1222 doses. The span of vaccine-associated CD4 TCRs extended across spike, with dominance at 160-218 and 743-854.

V lost 4 bases to trimming and J lost 2 bases; unmatched junction nucleotides: 5. Looked up from germline, CDR1 is SGHAT and CDR2 is FQNNGV. CDR3 length: 15 amino acids. Sequenced by immunoSEQ multiplex PCR; TCRdb stores in-frame clones only, minus some. The sample has around 53,000 clones, around 85% seen once. The material sequenced was peripheral blood, taken on day 0 of MenACWY control vaccination. The V call is TRBV11-2, the J call TRBJ2-7; 10 nucleotides line up with TRBD2. The receptor was isolated from an adult in good health. Here the CDR3 reads CASSSRTSGTYEQYF. The DNA of the CDR3 is TGTGCCAGCAGCTCTAGGACTAGCGGCACCTACGAGCAGTACTTC.